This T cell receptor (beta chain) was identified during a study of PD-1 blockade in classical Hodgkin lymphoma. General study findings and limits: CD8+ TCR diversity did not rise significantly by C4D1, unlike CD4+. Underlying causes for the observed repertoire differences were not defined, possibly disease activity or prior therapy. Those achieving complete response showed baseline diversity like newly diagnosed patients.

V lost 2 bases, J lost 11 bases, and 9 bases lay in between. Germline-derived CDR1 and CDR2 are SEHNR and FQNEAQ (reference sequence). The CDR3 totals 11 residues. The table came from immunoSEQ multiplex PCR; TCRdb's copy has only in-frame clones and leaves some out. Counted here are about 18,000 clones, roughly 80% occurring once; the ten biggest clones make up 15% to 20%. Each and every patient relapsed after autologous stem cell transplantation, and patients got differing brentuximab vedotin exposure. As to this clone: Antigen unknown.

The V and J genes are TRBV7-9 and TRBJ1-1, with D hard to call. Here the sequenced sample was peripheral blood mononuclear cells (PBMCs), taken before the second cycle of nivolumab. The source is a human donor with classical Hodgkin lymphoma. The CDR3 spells CASSLFDWAFF. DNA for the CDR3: TGTGCCAGCAGCTTATTTGACTGGGCTTTCTTT.